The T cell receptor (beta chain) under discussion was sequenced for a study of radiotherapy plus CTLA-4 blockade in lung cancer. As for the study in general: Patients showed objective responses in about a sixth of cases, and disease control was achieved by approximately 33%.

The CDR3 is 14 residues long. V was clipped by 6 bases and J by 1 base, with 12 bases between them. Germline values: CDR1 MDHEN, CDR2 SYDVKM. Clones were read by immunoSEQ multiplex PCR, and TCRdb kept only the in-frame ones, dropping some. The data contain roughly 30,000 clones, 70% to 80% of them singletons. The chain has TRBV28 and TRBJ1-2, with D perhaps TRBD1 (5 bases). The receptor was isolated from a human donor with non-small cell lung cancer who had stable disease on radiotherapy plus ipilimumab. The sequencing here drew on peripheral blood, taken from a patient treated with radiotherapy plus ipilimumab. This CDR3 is CASRGQGINYGYTF. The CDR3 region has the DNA TGTGCCAGCAGAGGTCAGGGCATTAACTATGGCTACACCTTC.